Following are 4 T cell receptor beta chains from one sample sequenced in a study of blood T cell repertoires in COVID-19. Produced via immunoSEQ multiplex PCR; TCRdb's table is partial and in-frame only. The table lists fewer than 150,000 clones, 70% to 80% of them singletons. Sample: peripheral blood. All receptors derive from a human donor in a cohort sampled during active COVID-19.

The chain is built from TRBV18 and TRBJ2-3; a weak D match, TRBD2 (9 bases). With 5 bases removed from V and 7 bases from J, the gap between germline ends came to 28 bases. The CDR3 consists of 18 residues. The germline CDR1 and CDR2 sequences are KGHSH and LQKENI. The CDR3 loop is CASSEDRDLAGPGNTQYF. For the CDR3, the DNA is TGTGCCAGCTCAGAGGACAGGGACCTAGCGGGGCCCGGGAATACGCAGTATTTT.

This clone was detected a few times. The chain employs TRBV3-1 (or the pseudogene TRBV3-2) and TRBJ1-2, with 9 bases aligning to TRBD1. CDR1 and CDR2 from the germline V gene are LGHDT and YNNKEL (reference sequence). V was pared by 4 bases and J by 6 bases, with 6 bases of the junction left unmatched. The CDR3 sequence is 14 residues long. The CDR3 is CASSPRGQGNGYTF. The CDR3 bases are TGTGCCAGCAGCCCCAGGGGACAGGGAAATGGCTACACCTTC.

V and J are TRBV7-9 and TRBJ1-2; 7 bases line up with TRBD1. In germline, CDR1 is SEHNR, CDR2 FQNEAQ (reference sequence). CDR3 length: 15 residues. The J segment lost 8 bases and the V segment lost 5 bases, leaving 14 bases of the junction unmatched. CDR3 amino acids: CASSHSGQGVSGYTF. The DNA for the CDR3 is TGTGCCAGCAGCCACTCCGGGCAGGGGGTATCGGGCTACACCTTC.

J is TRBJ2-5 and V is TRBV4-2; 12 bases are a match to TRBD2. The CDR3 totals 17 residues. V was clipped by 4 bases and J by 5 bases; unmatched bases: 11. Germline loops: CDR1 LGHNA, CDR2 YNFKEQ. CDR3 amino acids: CASSLGGLAGGRETQYF. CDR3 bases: TGTGCCAGCAGCCTGGGTGGGCTAGCGGGGGGGCGGGAGACCCAGTACTTC.